This T cell receptor beta chain was identified in a study of Ad26.COV2.S vaccination and SARS-CoV-2 variants. At the level of the study: Of the COV1001 trial arms, the Ad26.COV2.S arm included the donor. Once or twice, 56 days apart, Ad26.COV2.S was delivered intramuscularly. Study observations and caveats: Individuals receiving vaccine had higher spike-specific TCR breadth than placebo recipients did.

A word on this clone: Its antigen remains unidentified.

Germline-derived CDR1 and CDR2 are LNHNV and YYDKDF (reference sequence). The CDR3 contains 16 residues. With 0 bases clipped from V and 10 bases from J, the junction kept 7 bases outside the gene matches. Indicated treatment: about 20 received Ad26.COV2.S at low or high dose, single or two shots; about 5 received placebo; per-sample allocation not given. Sampling took place 63 days after the first vaccine or placebo injection. The assay was immunoSEQ multiplex PCR, and TCRdb's table has in-frame clones only and misses some. The sample lists 350,000 to 500,000 clones; 85% to 90% were seen once. The material sequenced was peripheral blood, taken in a trial of Ad26.COV2.S vaccine versus placebo. The clonotype originates from a person aged 18-60 years who received the Ad26.COV2.S COVID-19 vaccine or a placebo. The chain has TRBV15 and TRBJ1-6; 9 bases line up with TRBD1. CDR3 in amino acids: CATSRDRGDRVSPLHF. CDR3 in DNA: TGTGCCACCAGCAGAGATAGGGGGGACAGGGTATCACCCCTCCACTTT.